The clone carrying this TCR beta chain has just one count. Its antigen is currently unknown. Produced via immunoSEQ multiplex PCR; TCRdb's table is partial and in-frame only. The sample carries about 2,500,000 clones, approximately 92% recorded once. The CDR3 has 18 amino acids. Germline CDR1 is SGHAT and CDR2 is FQDESV (reference sequence). The V segment lost 3 bases and the J segment 2 bases; nucleotides outside the gene matches: 12. The data belong to a study of shared clonotypes between healthy human individuals. Overall study results and limits: Among donors, the sharing of clonotypes was expected to be influenced by sequencing depth. Roughly 5% of naive CD4 clonotypes were shared across four donors.

V gene TRBV11-1 combines with J gene TRBJ2-4, with TRBD1 identical over 8 bases. Sequenced: naive CD4+ T cells sorted from blood. Subset here: CD45RA+ positively selected. The clonotype was recovered from a man aged 18 to 29 in good health. CDR3 DNA sequence: TGTGCCAGCAGCTTTGAAGACAGGGGCACCGGATCCAAAAACATTCAGTACTTC. This codes for CASSFEDRGTGSKNIQYF.